This TCR beta chain was obtained from a study of T cells in Graves' hyperthyroidism and ophthalmopathy. The V end lost 4 bases, the J end lost 15 bases, and 20 bases lay between the germline ends. Germline CDR1 reads SGHRS; CDR2 reads YFSETQ. This CDR3 region has 13 residues. This clonotype appeared many times. Orbital computed tomography, thyroid ultrasound, serum thyroxine and TRAb, and clinical symptoms together informed the diagnoses. Amplified TCR beta CDR3 regions derived from RNA transcripts. Carried out on the TCR CDR3, a first-round RT-PCR used the HTBI primer set. TCRdb analysed the multiplex PCR reads with MiXCR anew, one entry per CDR3 protein. The repertoire holds about 270,000 distinct CDR3 sequences, with 12% to 15% as singletons.

This chain links TRBV5-1 with TRBJ2-1; either TRBD1 or TRBD2 may fit D (5 bases each). The source of this sequence is a woman between 50 and 59 years old with Graves' hyperthyroidism that later progressed to Graves' ophthalmopathy. The specimen was blood. The CDR3 DNA reads as TGCGCCAGCAGCCCAAGTTGGGGCCGGGACCCGTTCTTC. Translated, it gives CASSPSWGRDPFF.